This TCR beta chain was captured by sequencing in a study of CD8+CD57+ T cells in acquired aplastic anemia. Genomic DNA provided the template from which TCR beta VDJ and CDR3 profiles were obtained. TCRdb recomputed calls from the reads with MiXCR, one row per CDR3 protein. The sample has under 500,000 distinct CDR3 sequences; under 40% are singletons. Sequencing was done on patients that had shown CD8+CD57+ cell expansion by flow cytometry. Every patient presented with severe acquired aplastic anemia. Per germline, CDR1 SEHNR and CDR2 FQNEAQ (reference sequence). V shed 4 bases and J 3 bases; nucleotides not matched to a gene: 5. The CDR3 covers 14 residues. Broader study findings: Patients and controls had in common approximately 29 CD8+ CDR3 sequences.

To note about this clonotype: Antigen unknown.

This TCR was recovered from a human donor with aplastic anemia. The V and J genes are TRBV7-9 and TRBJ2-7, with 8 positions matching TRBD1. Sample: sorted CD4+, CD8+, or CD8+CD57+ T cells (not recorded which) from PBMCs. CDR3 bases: TGTGCCAGCAGCTCAACGACAGGGGTCTACGAGCAGTACTTC. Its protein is CASSSTTGVYEQYF.